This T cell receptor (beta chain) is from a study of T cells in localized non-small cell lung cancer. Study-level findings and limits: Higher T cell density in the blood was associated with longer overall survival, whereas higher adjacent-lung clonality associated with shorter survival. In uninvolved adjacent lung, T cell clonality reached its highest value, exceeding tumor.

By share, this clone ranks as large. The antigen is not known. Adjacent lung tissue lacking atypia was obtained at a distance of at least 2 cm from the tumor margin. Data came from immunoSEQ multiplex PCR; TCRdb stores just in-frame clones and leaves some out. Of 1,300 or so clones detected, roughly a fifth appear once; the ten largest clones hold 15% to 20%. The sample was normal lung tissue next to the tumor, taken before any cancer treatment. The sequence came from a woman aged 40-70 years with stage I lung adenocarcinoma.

DNA of the CDR3: TGTGCCAGCAGCAAGGACCACAGTACTGAAGCTTTCTTT. Translated: CASSKDHSTEAFF. J is TRBJ1-1 and V is TRBV6-8; D ambiguous. The CDR3 runs to 13 residues. Germline-derived CDR1 and CDR2 are MNHGY and SAAAGT. V lost 6 bases and J 5 bases, leaving 13 bases between the germline ends.